The source of this T cell receptor beta chain is a study of cytomegalovirus exposure and HLA in healthy donors. Study-wide background: Falling in the Caucasian-associated ancestry cluster were about four fifths of about 400 genotyped donors.

This clone was detected a few times. The target antigen is unknown. A far larger clone is only one base removed, so a read error is likely. Whole-study results and caveats: Earlier analysis yielded a pattern in which most TCR beta V segments were productive about 87% or about 30% of the time. TCR beta sequences reportedly predicted most subjects' HLA-A and HLA-B alleles accurately. Rare TCR sequences predominated, though certain public TCRs were found in many donors.

Primers for the PCR totalled 60 Vbeta and 13 Jbeta. TCRdb's copy holds only in-frame clones and misses some; the assay was immunoSEQ multiplex PCR. This sample has approximately 100,000 clones; about a tenth occur once, and the top ten carry approximately 5.1%. The CDR3 extends over 10 amino acids. V was pared by 5 bases and J by 7 bases, with 9 bases between. CDR1 is DFQATT, CDR2 SNEGSKA, per germline (reference sequence). The sample taken for sequencing was PBMCs. The origin of this receptor is a middle-aged man in good health and CMV-seropositive. V gene TRBV20-1 combines with J gene TRBJ2-7; possibly TRBD2 for D (5 bases). For the CDR3, the DNA is TGCAGTGCTGCGAGAGGGGAGCAGTACTTC. It yields the protein CSAARGEQYF.